This is a list of T cell receptor beta chains from one sample in a study of cytomegalovirus exposure and HLA in healthy donors. Sequencing was performed with immunoSEQ multiplex PCR; in TCRdb, only in-frame clones are kept and a portion is missing. Among 120,000 to 150,000 clones listed, 65% to 80% were seen once. Sequenced input: PBMCs. The receptors shown here come from a man aged 35 to 55 in good health and CMV-seropositive. Each CDR3 is given with its conserved first and last residue. Each record gives: J gene, clone size, V gene, D gene, CDR3 DNA, CDR3 protein. D genes are given only for firm matches. Clone size is stated in some rows and not others, as once, few, many or a class when expanded.

J gene: TRBJ2-1; clone size: -; V gene: TRBV5-1; D gene: TRBD1; CDR3 DNA: TGCGCCAGCAGCCTAATCCGGGACAGGGACAATGAGCAGTTCTTC; CDR3 protein: CASSLIRDRDNEQFF
J gene: TRBJ2-7; clone size: -; V gene: TRBV5-4; D gene: -; CDR3 DNA: TGTGCCAGCAGCTTCGGGGGAGGGGGACCTTACGAGCAGTACTTC; CDR3 protein: CASSFGGGGPYEQYF
J gene: TRBJ2-2; clone size: -; V gene: TRBV4-2; D gene: -; CDR3 DNA: TGTGCCAGCAGCCAAGAGACAGGATCTAACACCGGGGAGCTGTTTTTT; CDR3 protein: CASSQETGSNTGELFF
J gene: TRBJ2-1; clone size: -; V gene: TRBV5-1; D gene: TRBD1; CDR3 DNA: TGCGCCAGCAGCTCCGACGGACAGGGGTCCTACAATGAGCAGTTCTTC; CDR3 protein: CASSSDGQGSYNEQFF
J gene: TRBJ1-2; clone size: -; V gene: TRBV28; D gene: TRBD1; CDR3 DNA: TGTGCCAGCGACAGGGGCTATGGCTACACCTTC; CDR3 protein: CASDRGYGYTF
J gene: TRBJ1-1; clone size: -; V gene: TRBV12-5; D gene: -; CDR3 DNA: TGTGCTAGTGGTTTGGGAGACAGTCCCAGAACTGAAGCTTTCTTT; CDR3 protein: CASGLGDSPRTEAFF
J gene: TRBJ2-7; clone size: -; V gene: TRBV4-3; D gene: TRBD2; CDR3 DNA: TGCGCCAGCAGCCAAGGCGGGAGTCCCTACGAGCAGTACTTC; CDR3 protein: CASSQGGSPYEQYF
J gene: TRBJ1-1; clone size: -; V gene: TRBV6-5; D gene: -; CDR3 DNA: TGTGCCAGCAGTTACTGGGGGGGGTTCACTGAAGCTTTCTTT; CDR3 protein: CASSYWGGFTEAFF
J gene: TRBJ1-1; clone size: -; V gene: TRBV28; D gene: -; CDR3 DNA: TGTGCCAGCAGTTTACAGGGTGGCACTGAAGCTTTCTTT; CDR3 protein: CASSLQGGTEAFF
J gene: TRBJ1-6; clone size: -; V gene: TRBV6-1; D gene: -; CDR3 DNA: TGTGCCAGCAGAAACACAGGGTTTAATTCACCCCTCCACTTT; CDR3 protein: CASRNTGFNSPLHF
J gene: TRBJ2-6; clone size: -; V gene: TRBV11-3; D gene: TRBD1; CDR3 DNA: TGTGCCAGCAGCGCCCCCCGGACAGGGGGCGATGTTCGGGCCAACGTCCTGACTTTC; CDR3 protein: CASSAPRTGGDVRANVLTF
J gene: TRBJ1-1; clone size: -; V gene: TRBV6-5; D gene: -; CDR3 DNA: TGTGCCAGCAGTTGGGGACAGAACACTGAAGCTTTCTTT; CDR3 protein: CASSWGQNTEAFF
J gene: TRBJ2-7; clone size: few; V gene: TRBV6-1; D gene: -; CDR3 DNA: TGTGCCAGCAGTGGACTCTACGAGCAGTACTTC; CDR3 protein: CASSGLYEQYF
J gene: TRBJ2-7; clone size: -; V gene: TRBV5-4; D gene: TRBD2; CDR3 DNA: TGTGCCAGCAGCGGGGGACTAGCGAACGAGCAGTACTTC; CDR3 protein: CASSGGLANEQYF
J gene: TRBJ2-5; clone size: -; V gene: TRBV28; D gene: -; CDR3 DNA: TGTGCCAGCAGTTCCCCCTATGAGGGCCAAGAGACCCAGTACTTC; CDR3 protein: CASSSPYEGQETQYF
J gene: TRBJ2-2; clone size: -; V gene: TRBV7-6; D gene: -; CDR3 DNA: TGTGCCAGCGGGGACACCCCTTTGACCGGGGAGCTGTTTTTT; CDR3 protein: CASGDTPLTGELFF
J gene: TRBJ2-1; clone size: -; V gene: TRBV2; D gene: TRBD2; CDR3 DNA: TGTGCCAGCAGTGAGGGACTAGCGGGAGAATATGAGCAGTTCTTC; CDR3 protein: CASSEGLAGEYEQFF
J gene: TRBJ2-7; clone size: -; V gene: TRBV5-6; D gene: -; CDR3 DNA: TGTGCCAGCAGCTTGTCCTCCGGCTACGAGCAGTACTTC; CDR3 protein: CASSLSSGYEQYF
J gene: TRBJ1-6; clone size: -; V gene: TRBV6-5; D gene: -; CDR3 DNA: TGTGCCAGCAGTTACTCAGCCCCGGCGGCCCTCCACTTT; CDR3 protein: CASSYSAPAALHF
J gene: TRBJ1-2; clone size: -; V gene: TRBV9; D gene: TRBD1; CDR3 DNA: TGTGCCAGCAGCGCAGGAGGGACAGACTATGGCTACACCTTC; CDR3 protein: CASSAGGTDYGYTF
J gene: TRBJ1-5; clone size: -; V gene: TRBV7-3; D gene: -; CDR3 DNA: TGTGCCAGCAGCATCCACAGGATTAATCAGCCCCAGCATTTT; CDR3 protein: CASSIHRINQPQHF
J gene: TRBJ2-5; clone size: -; V gene: TRBV29-1; D gene: -; CDR3 DNA: TGCAGCGTGTTCGACAGGAACCAAGAGACCCAGTACTTC; CDR3 protein: CSVFDRNQETQYF
J gene: TRBJ1-5; clone size: -; V gene: TRBV19; D gene: TRBD1; CDR3 DNA: TGTGCCAGTAGGCCGGGACAGACTAGCAATCAGCCCCAGCATTTT; CDR3 protein: CASRPGQTSNQPQHF
J gene: TRBJ2-5; clone size: -; V gene: TRBV10-1; D gene: TRBD2; CDR3 DNA: TGCGCCAGCAGTGCGGGACTAGCGGATCAAGAGACCCAGTACTTC; CDR3 protein: CASSAGLADQETQYF
J gene: TRBJ1-6; clone size: -; V gene: TRBV19; D gene: TRBD1; CDR3 DNA: TGTGCCAGTAGTTCGGGACAGGGTCTTGTACCCCTCCACTTT; CDR3 protein: CASSSGQGLVPLHF
J gene: TRBJ1-2; clone size: -; V gene: TRBV5-4; D gene: TRBD1; CDR3 DNA: TGTGCCAGCAGCTTGATAGACAGGGGTACCTATGGCTACACCTTC; CDR3 protein: CASSLIDRGTYGYTF
J gene: TRBJ2-1; clone size: -; V gene: TRBV7-2; D gene: TRBD2; CDR3 DNA: TGTGCCAGCAGCTGGGGGAGCGGGCCCGGGGGGGAGCAGTTCTTC; CDR3 protein: CASSWGSGPGGEQFF
J gene: TRBJ1-4; clone size: once; V gene: TRBV7-9; D gene: -; CDR3 DNA: TGTGCCAGCAGCTCCAACAGGGCTGTTCGGGAAAAACTGTTTTTT; CDR3 protein: CASSSNRAVREKLFF
J gene: TRBJ1-3; clone size: -; V gene: TRBV28; D gene: -; CDR3 DNA: TGTGCCAGCTCAAAAGGGGGGGCCTTTGGAAACACCATATATTTT; CDR3 protein: CASSKGGAFGNTIYF
J gene: TRBJ2-2; clone size: -; V gene: TRBV27; D gene: TRBD2; CDR3 DNA: TGTGCCAGCAGCTCCGGCGGGAGTAAGGCCGGGGAGCTGTTTTTT; CDR3 protein: CASSSGGSKAGELFF
J gene: TRBJ2-5; clone size: -; V gene: TRBV15; D gene: TRBD2; CDR3 DNA: TGTGCCACCAGCGGCGGACTAGTACCTTCGGGGCAAGAGACCCAGTACTTC; CDR3 protein: CATSGGLVPSGQETQYF
J gene: TRBJ2-1; clone size: -; V gene: TRBV19; D gene: TRBD2; CDR3 DNA: TGTGCCAGTAGTCTACTAGCGGCATACAATGAGCAGTTCTTC; CDR3 protein: CASSLLAAYNEQFF
J gene: TRBJ2-7; clone size: few; V gene: TRBV5-6; D gene: TRBD2; CDR3 DNA: TGTGCCAGCAGCTCCGGGTTCGGAGGACTAGCGGACGAGCAGTACTTC; CDR3 protein: CASSSGFGGLADEQYF
J gene: TRBJ2-1; clone size: -; V gene: TRBV7-3; D gene: -; CDR3 DNA: TGTGCCAGCAGCTTAATTGGGCTAAGCTCCTACAATGAGCAGTTCTTC; CDR3 protein: CASSLIGLSSYNEQFF
J gene: TRBJ2-1; clone size: -; V gene: TRBV5-1; D gene: TRBD2; CDR3 DNA: TGCGCCAGCAGTTCCCTAGCGGGAGGGGATGGTGAGCAGTTCTTC; CDR3 protein: CASSSLAGGDGEQFF
J gene: TRBJ1-2; clone size: -; V gene: TRBV7-8; D gene: -; CDR3 DNA: TGTGCCAGCAGCCCACCGTTACAGGGTACCCTCTATGGCTACACCTTC; CDR3 protein: CASSPPLQGTLYGYTF
J gene: TRBJ2-5; clone size: few; V gene: TRBV7-6; D gene: TRBD2; CDR3 DNA: TGTGCCAGCAGCTTCTCTCTCGACTCTAGCGGGCAAGAGACCCAGTACTTC; CDR3 protein: CASSFSLDSSGQETQYF
J gene: TRBJ1-5; clone size: -; V gene: TRBV12-5; D gene: TRBD1; CDR3 DNA: TGTGCTAGTGGTTTGGTCCCGGGACAGGGAAGGAGGGGTAATCAGCCCCAGCATTTT; CDR3 protein: CASGLVPGQGRRGNQPQHF
J gene: TRBJ2-7; clone size: -; V gene: TRBV7-9; D gene: -; CDR3 DNA: TGTGCCAGCAGCTATAGCGGCCCTTACGAGCAGTACTTC; CDR3 protein: CASSYSGPYEQYF
J gene: TRBJ2-3; clone size: -; V gene: TRBV7-2; D gene: -; CDR3 DNA: TGTGCCAGCAGCCCTCGACAGGCGAGAGATACGCAGTATTTT; CDR3 protein: CASSPRQARDTQYF
J gene: TRBJ2-3; clone size: -; V gene: TRBV18; D gene: -; CDR3 DNA: TGTGCCAGCTCACCAAGGACAAACACAGATACGCAGTATTTT; CDR3 protein: CASSPRTNTDTQYF
J gene: TRBJ2-7; clone size: -; V gene: TRBV5-1; D gene: -; CDR3 DNA: TGCGCCAGCCAGGCTCGCTCCGACCGCCGCTACGAGCAGTACTTC; CDR3 protein: CASQARSDRRYEQYF
J gene: TRBJ2-3; clone size: -; V gene: TRBV5-6; D gene: TRBD2; CDR3 DNA: TGTGCCAGCAGCTATGTAAGCGGGAGTACAGATACGCAGTATTTT; CDR3 protein: CASSYVSGSTDTQYF
J gene: TRBJ2-5; clone size: -; V gene: TRBV5-1; D gene: TRBD2; CDR3 DNA: TGCGCCAGCAGCCCGGACATAGGGACTAGCGAGGAGACCCAGTACTTC; CDR3 protein: CASSPDIGTSEETQYF
J gene: TRBJ2-7; clone size: -; V gene: TRBV5-8; D gene: TRBD2; CDR3 DNA: TGTGCCAGCAACGACCCGGGACTAGCGGGATCCGAGCAGTACTTC; CDR3 protein: CASNDPGLAGSEQYF
J gene: TRBJ2-1; clone size: once; V gene: TRBV4-1; D gene: -; CDR3 DNA: TGCGCCAGCAGCCAAGAACGGGCAGGGGATAAGCAGTTCTTC; CDR3 protein: CASSQERAGDKQFF
J gene: TRBJ2-7; clone size: few; V gene: TRBV4-3; D gene: -; CDR3 DNA: TGCGCCAGCAGCCAAGACCCAGGGAGGTACGAGCAGTACTTC; CDR3 protein: CASSQDPGRYEQYF
J gene: TRBJ2-7; clone size: once; V gene: TRBV10-3; D gene: TRBD1; CDR3 DNA: TGTGCCATCAGGGGACAGGGGGCTGACGAGCAGTACTTC; CDR3 protein: CAIRGQGADEQYF
J gene: TRBJ2-3; clone size: -; V gene: TRBV19; D gene: TRBD2; CDR3 DNA: TGTGCCAGTAGTGGACCGGGACTAGCGGTCGATACGCAGTATTTT; CDR3 protein: CASSGPGLAVDTQYF
J gene: TRBJ1-1; clone size: -; V gene: TRBV2; D gene: -; CDR3 DNA: TGTGCCAGCACCAGGCGCAACACTGAAGCTTTCTTT; CDR3 protein: CASTRRNTEAFF
J gene: TRBJ2-7; clone size: -; V gene: TRBV5-1; D gene: TRBD2; CDR3 DNA: TGCGCCAGCAGCTTGAGCGGGGGGGACTACGAGCAGTACTTC; CDR3 protein: CASSLSGGDYEQYF
J gene: TRBJ1-2; clone size: -; V gene: TRBV28; D gene: -; CDR3 DNA: TGTGCCAGCAGACAGGGATTTGACTATGGCTACACCTTC; CDR3 protein: CASRQGFDYGYTF
J gene: TRBJ2-6; clone size: -; V gene: TRBV9; D gene: -; CDR3 DNA: TGTGCCAGCAGCGTAGCCTACTCAGGGGTCACCTCTGGGGCCAACGTCCTGACTTTC; CDR3 protein: CASSVAYSGVTSGANVLTF